This T cell receptor beta chain originates from a study of T-cell reconstitution after alpha-beta-depleted transplantation in children. Study outcomes and limitations: Several hundred expanded graft clones reportedly supplied alpha-beta T cells about two months after transplant. T-cell numbers and diversity, one year after transplant, stemmed largely from T cells that were newly produced. Surviving recipient T cells and thymic progenitors accounted for the high day-60 TCRbeta diversity observed in some patients.

Germline V lookup: CDR1 LGHDT, CDR2 YNNKEL (reference sequence). With 7 bases removed from V and 5 bases from J, the gap between germline ends came to 24 bases. CDR3 length: 17 residues. A note on this clonotype: Its cognate antigen is unknown.

Molecular barcoding with unique molecular identifiers was used for the TCRbeta library. TCRdb reprocessed the PCR reads via MiXCR and lists one record per CDR3 protein. The sample lists more than 400,000 distinct CDR3 sequences, more than 9.5% seen once, with 14% in the top ten. This clonotype was sampled from a female patient aged 2-10 years who had a stem cell transplant for aplastic anemia, so the T cells may come from the graft donor. V and J are TRBV3-1 and TRBJ2-1; D possibly matches TRBD1 or TRBD2 (6 bases each). This specimen was PBMCs, mostly from graft donor cells, taken 180 days after TCRalphabeta/CD19-depleted stem cell transplant. CDR3 amino acids: CASTLWSGAGVNNEQFF. The CDR3 DNA reads TGTGCCAGCACACTCTGGTCGGGGGCAGGGGTAAACAATGAGCAGTTCTTC.